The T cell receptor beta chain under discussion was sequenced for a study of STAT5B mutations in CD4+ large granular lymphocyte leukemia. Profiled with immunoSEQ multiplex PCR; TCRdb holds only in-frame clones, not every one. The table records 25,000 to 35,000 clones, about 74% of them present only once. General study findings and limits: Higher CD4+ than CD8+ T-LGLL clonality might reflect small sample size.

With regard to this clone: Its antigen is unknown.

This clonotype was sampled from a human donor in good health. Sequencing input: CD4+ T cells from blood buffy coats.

The CDR3 protein is CASSYSRDTAYEQYF. The CDR3 bases are TGTGCCAGCAGTTACTCCCGGGACACCGCCTACGAGCAGTACTTC. J is TRBJ2-7 and V is TRBV6-5; tentative D call: TRBD1 (6 bases). The V end was cut by 0 bases, the J end by 2 bases, with 11 bases between. Germline V gene lookup returns CDR1 MNHEY and CDR2 SVGAGI. This CDR3 spans 15 amino acids.